The 5 T cell receptor beta chains given below trace back to one sample, sequenced in a study of cytomegalovirus exposure and HLA in healthy donors. Sequenced by immunoSEQ multiplex PCR; TCRdb stores in-frame clones only, minus some. The sample shows 110,000 to 150,000 clones, about nine tenths of them seen only once. Specimen: PBMCs. The origin of the receptors is a man between 18 and 29 years old in good health and CMV-seronegative.

This clone was picked up one time. V and J are TRBV9 and TRBJ2-1; 8 bases fit TRBD2. From germline, CDR1 is SGDLS and CDR2 YYNGEE. The CDR3 length is 16 residues. V gave up 2 bases and J gave up 6 bases; unmatched junction bases: 10. CDR3 DNA sequence: TGTGCCAGCAGCGTGAGGTCGACGGGGGGGACCAATGAGCAGTTCTTC. As protein: CASSVRSTGGTNEQFF.

Remarks on this clone: This CDR3 is also generated by other DNA sequences in the sample. The gene calls are TRBV11-3 and TRBJ2-1; 8 bases align to TRBD2. CDR1 is SGHNT, CDR2 YENEEA, per germline. The CDR3 is 14 amino acids. Trimming at V came to 1 base and at J to 4 bases, leaving 0 bases not matched to a gene. CDR3 sequence: CASSLAGGYNEQFF. CDR3 nucleotide sequence: TGTGCCAGCAGCTTAGCGGGGGGGTACAATGAGCAGTTCTTC.

The V and J genes are TRBV18 and TRBJ2-5, with 7 bases aligning to TRBD1. The V gene's germline CDR1 is KGHSH and CDR2 LQKENI. V dropped 3 bases and J dropped 2; count of bases not matched to a gene: 9. CDR3 length: 16 residues. The CDR3 is CASSPLGGQRQETQYF. CDR3 nucleotides: TGTGCCAGCTCACCGCTTGGGGGACAGAGACAAGAGACCCAGTACTTC. The whole variable domain, remainder taken from reference TRBV18 and TRBJ2-5, is NAGVMQNPRHLVRRRGQEARLRCSPMKGHSHVYWYRQLPEEGLKFMVYLQKENIIDESGMPKERFSAEFPKEGPSILRIQQVVRGDSAAYFCASSPLGGQRQETQYFGPGTRLLVL.

This chain connects TRBV11-1 to TRBJ2-5, with TRBD2 matching 13 bases. The trim removed 5 bases at V and 5 bases at J, leaving 8 bases unmatched. The CDR3 contains 16 residues. Germline loops: CDR1 SGHAT, CDR2 FQDESV (reference sequence). CDR3 sequence reads: CASSPFGLAGVETQYF. The DNA for the CDR3 is TGTGCCAGCAGCCCTTTTGGACTAGCGGGGGTGGAGACCCAGTACTTC.

J is TRBJ1-2 and V is TRBV6-1; a possible D gene is TRBD1 (6 bases). The ends were cut back, 5 bases at V and 6 bases at J, with 13 bases in the middle. From germline, CDR1 is MNHNS and CDR2 SASEGT. This CDR3 region has 13 residues. As DNA, the CDR3 is TGTGCCAGCAGTCCCCAAGGGGGACATGGCTACACCTTC. It codes for CASSPQGGHGYTF.